This T cell receptor (beta chain) was identified in a study of T cell responses to AZD1222 COVID-19 vaccine. Notes on this clone: Its antigen is currently unknown.

Findings and caveats of the study: With dominance at 160-218 and 743-854, vaccine-associated CD4 TCRs spanned spike.

Produced via immunoSEQ multiplex PCR; TCRdb's table is partial and in-frame only. The sample includes about 140,000 clones, 88% of them seen just once. CDR3 length equals 14 residues. V dropped 6 bases and J dropped 8 bases, with 14 bases sitting between them. Germline CDR1 reads SGHDN; CDR2 reads FVKESK. The receptor comes from an adult who received the AZD1222 COVID-19 vaccine. This sequence joins TRBV14 and TRBJ1-6; D perhaps matches TRBD1 (5 bases). The sequences come from peripheral blood, collected 28 days after the second AZD1222 dose. The CDR3 spells CASRSSGGYSPLHF. CDR3 coding DNA: TGTGCCAGCAGATCATCCGGGGGGTATTCACCCCTCCACTTT.